This T cell receptor (beta chain) is from a study of cytotoxic CD8 clonotypes in ibrutinib-treated CLL. Depth targeted 1 in 200,000 to 1 in 1 million T cells, averaging around 9.5x coverage per clonotype. The data were produced by immunoSEQ multiplex PCR, yet TCRdb's version contains in-frame clones alone and is incomplete. The profile covers 70,000 to 80,000 clones, with around 80% appearing a single time and around 7.7% taken by the ten largest. About this clone: Its antigen remains unidentified.

The V gene's germline CDR1 is SEHNR and CDR2 FQNEAQ (reference sequence). The CDR3 extends over 14 amino acids. V gave up 3 bases and J gave up 0 bases, with 8 bases separating them. Study-level points and caveats: Increased clonality at ibrutinib response gave way to a return toward baseline at progression.

The chain links TRBV7-9 to TRBJ1-2; D is unresolved. This clonotype was obtained from a human donor with chronic lymphocytic leukemia. The sequencing used PBMCs, collected at disease progression, from a patient treated with ibrutinib. The CDR3 nucleotides read TGTGCCAGCAGCTTGGGTATCGCTAACTATGGCTACACCTTC. As protein: CASSLGIANYGYTF.